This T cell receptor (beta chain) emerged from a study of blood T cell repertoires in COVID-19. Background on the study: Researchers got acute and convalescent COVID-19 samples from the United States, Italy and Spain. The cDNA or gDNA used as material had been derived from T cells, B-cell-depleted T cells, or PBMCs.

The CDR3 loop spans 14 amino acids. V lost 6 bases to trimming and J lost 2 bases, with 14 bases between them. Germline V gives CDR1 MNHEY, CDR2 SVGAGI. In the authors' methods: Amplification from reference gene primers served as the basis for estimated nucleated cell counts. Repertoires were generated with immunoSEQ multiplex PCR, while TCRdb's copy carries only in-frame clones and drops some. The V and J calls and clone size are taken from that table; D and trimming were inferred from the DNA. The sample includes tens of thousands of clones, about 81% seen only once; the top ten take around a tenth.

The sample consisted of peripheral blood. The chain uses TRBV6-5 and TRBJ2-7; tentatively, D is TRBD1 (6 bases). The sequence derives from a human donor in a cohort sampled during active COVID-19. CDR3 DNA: TGTGCCAGCAGAACAGGGTTCTACACCTACGAGCAGTACTTC. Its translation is CASRTGFYTYEQYF.